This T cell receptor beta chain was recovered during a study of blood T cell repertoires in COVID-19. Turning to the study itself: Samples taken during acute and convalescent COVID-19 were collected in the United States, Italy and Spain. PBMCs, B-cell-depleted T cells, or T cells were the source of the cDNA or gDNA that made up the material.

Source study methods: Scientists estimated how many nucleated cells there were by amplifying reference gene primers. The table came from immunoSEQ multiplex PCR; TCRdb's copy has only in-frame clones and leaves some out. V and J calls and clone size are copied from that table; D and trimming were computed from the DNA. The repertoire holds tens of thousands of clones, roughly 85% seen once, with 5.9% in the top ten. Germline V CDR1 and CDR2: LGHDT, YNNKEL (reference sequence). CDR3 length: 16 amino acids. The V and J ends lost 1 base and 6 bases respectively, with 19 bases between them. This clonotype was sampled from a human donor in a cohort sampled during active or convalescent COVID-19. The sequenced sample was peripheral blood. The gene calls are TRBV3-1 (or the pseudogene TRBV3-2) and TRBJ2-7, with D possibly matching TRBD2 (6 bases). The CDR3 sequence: CASSQVGSRRGSEQYF. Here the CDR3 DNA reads TGTGCCAGCAGCCAAGTGGGCTCGCGGCGGGGAAGCGAGCAGTACTTC.